The TCR beta chain under discussion was sequenced for a study of OX40 agonist ivuxolimab in advanced cancers. This clone was detected only once. Assay used: immunoSEQ multiplex PCR; TCRdb lists only in-frame clones, some missing. The sample lists over 14,000 clones, roughly 85% occurring once. The sample was CD4+ or CD8+ T cells sorted from blood, taken in a trial of the OX40 agonist ivuxolimab. This receptor was identified in an adult with an advanced solid tumor such as melanoma, head and neck, liver or kidney cancer.

The CDR3 here is CASSLGRGHEQYF. In nucleotides, the CDR3 is TGTGCCAGCAGCTTAGGCAGGGGCCACGAGCAGTACTTC. The J gene is TRBJ2-7, the V gene TRBV7-6, with D perhaps TRBD1 (6 bases). Germline CDR1 SGHVS, CDR2 FNYEAQ. The CDR3 is made up of 13 amino acids. V lost 1 base and J lost 5, with 9 bases in between.